A selection of T cell receptor beta chains follows, all from one sample in a study of Ad26.COV2.S vaccination and SARS-CoV-2 variants. The repertoire was sequenced with immunoSEQ multiplex PCR; TCRdb's copy has only in-frame clones and lacks some. The sample has 300,000 to 400,000 clones; 86% are singletons. Sample: peripheral blood, taken in a trial of Ad26.COV2.S vaccine versus placebo. Receptor source: a person between 18 and 65 years old who received the Ad26.COV2.S COVID-19 vaccine or a placebo. CDR3s include the opening cysteine and the closing phenylalanine or tryptophan. The D gene is left open where the match is weak. Where a row states a size, it is once, few, many or the class of an expanded clone; other rows omit it.

V gene,J gene,clone size,D gene,CDR3 DNA,CDR3 protein
TRBV29-1,TRBJ1-2,NA,NA,TGCAGCGTCTTCCGGGACATGCATGGCTACACCTTC,CSVFRDMHGYTF
TRBV28,TRBJ2-7,NA,TRBD2,TGTGCCAGCAAATCAGCGGGGGTTACATACGAGCAGTACTTC,CASKSAGVTYEQYF
TRBV7-2,TRBJ2-7,NA,NA,TGTGCCAGCAGCTTAGGAAAGGGCTCCTACGAGCAGTACTTC,CASSLGKGSYEQYF
TRBV15,TRBJ2-7,few,NA,TGTGCCACCAGCAGTTACCCCAGTGCCGAGCAGTACTTC,CATSSYPSAEQYF
TRBV25-1,TRBJ1-4,NA,NA,TGTGCCAGCAGTGAAGGACAGCGCTCATCTAATGAAAAACTGTTTTTT,CASSEGQRSSNEKLFF
TRBV15,TRBJ2-3,few,NA,TGTGCCACCAGCAGAGCCAAGGACATAAGCACAGATACGCAGTATTTT,CATSRAKDISTDTQYF
TRBV3-1/TRBV3-2,TRBJ2-3,NA,TRBD2,TGTGCCAGCAGCCAACGGAGGACTAGCGGACTACTCCTGACAGATACGCAGTATTTT,CASSQRRTSGLLLTDTQYF
TRBV6-2/TRBV6-3,TRBJ1-1,NA,NA,TGTGCCAGCAGTTATTGGGAGCGAGAAGGGGCTTTCTTT,CASSYWEREGAFF
TRBV5-3,TRBJ2-3,NA,TRBD2,TGTGCCAGAAGCTTGGAAGGCGGGGGGAAAGATACGCAGTATTTT,CARSLEGGGKDTQYF
TRBV3-1/TRBV3-2,TRBJ1-2,medium-sized,NA,TGTGCCAGCAGCCCCAACGGAGTAAACTATGGCTACACCTTC,CASSPNGVNYGYTF
TRBV12-3/TRBV12-4,TRBJ2-7,NA,NA,TGTGCCAGCAGTTTATTTCCCGGGCAGTACTTC,CASSLFPGQYF
TRBV6-5,TRBJ1-2,once,NA,TGTGCCAGCAGCTTCGACGGCTATGGCTACACCTTC,CASSFDGYGYTF
TRBV30,TRBJ1-1,NA,NA,TGTGCCTGGAGTAGTCCAGGGGTCTCCACTGAAGCTTTCTTT,CAWSSPGVSTEAFF
TRBV19,TRBJ2-3,NA,NA,TGTGCCAGTAGGTTAGGAGCTAGCACAGATACGCAGTATTTT,CASRLGASTDTQYF
TRBV15,TRBJ1-5,once,NA,TGTGCCACCAGCAGAGATCCAGGGGATTTTCAGCCCCAGCATTTT,CATSRDPGDFQPQHF
TRBV5-1,TRBJ2-2,NA,NA,TGCGCCAGCGTCATCGGGACACTAGAAGCTACCGGGGAGCTGTTTTTT,CASVIGTLEATGELFF
TRBV27,TRBJ1-2,NA,NA,TGTGCCAGCAGTCTAGGCCGGGGGCACGACTATGGCTACACCTTC,CASSLGRGHDYGYTF
TRBV7-2,TRBJ2-1,NA,NA,TGTGCCAGCAGCCTCGTACCGATCTACAATGAGCAGTTCTTC,CASSLVPIYNEQFF
TRBV7-2,TRBJ1-1,NA,NA,TGTGCCAGCAGCGACCGGGACAATTTCACTGAAGCTTTCTTT,CASSDRDNFTEAFF
TRBV5-6,TRBJ1-3,NA,NA,TGTGCCAGCAGCTTGGTTGGAAGGGGACCCGGAAACACCATATATTTT,CASSLVGRGPGNTIYF
TRBV27,TRBJ2-2,NA,TRBD1,TGTGCCAGCAGGCTACAGGGGACCAACACCGGGGAGCTGTTTTTT,CASRLQGTNTGELFF
TRBV3-1/TRBV3-2,TRBJ1-3,NA,NA,TGTGCCAGCAGCCAAACAGACAGCTCTGGAAACACCATATATTTT,CASSQTDSSGNTIYF
TRBV10-3,TRBJ2-1,few,NA,TGTGCCATCAGTGAGGGAGTGGGGACCCGTGGTATGAACAATGAGCAGTTCTTC,CAISEGVGTRGMNNEQFF
TRBV2,TRBJ2-3,NA,NA,TGTGCCAGCAGTGATTGGGGGGCGAAGTATACCAGCACAGATACGCAGTATTTT,CASSDWGAKYTSTDTQYF
TRBV20-1,TRBJ1-3,NA,TRBD1,TGCAGTGCTAGTCGCTCGGACAGGGCTGGAAACACCATATATTTT,CSASRSDRAGNTIYF
TRBV5-1,TRBJ2-3,NA,TRBD2,TGCGCCAGCAGCTTTAGCGGGGGCCTAGATACGCAGTATTTT,CASSFSGGLDTQYF
TRBV5-5,TRBJ2-1,NA,NA,TGTGCCAGCAGCTTGGGTGGGAGCCTCAGCCACAATGAGCAGTTCTTC,CASSLGGSLSHNEQFF
TRBV2,TRBJ1-2,NA,NA,TGTGCCAGCAGGGGGGGCGGCTGGGGCTACACCTTC,CASRGGGWGYTF
TRBV19,TRBJ2-7,NA,NA,TGTGCCAGTAGTATAGGGGTGGAGAACGAGCAGTACTTC,CASSIGVENEQYF
TRBV7-2,TRBJ1-1,NA,NA,TGTGCCAGCAGCTTCGATTTTTGGGGGGATATGAACACTGAAGCTTTCTTT,CASSFDFWGDMNTEAFF
TRBV2,TRBJ2-1,few,TRBD1,TGTGCCAGCAGTACTGGGACAGTTTTCTGGTTCTTC,CASSTGTVFWFF
TRBV19,TRBJ1-5,NA,NA,TGTGCCAGTAGTATACTGGGATCGGGATGGAGCAATCAGCCCCAGCATTTT,CASSILGSGWSNQPQHF
TRBV18,TRBJ2-3,NA,NA,TGTGCCAGCTCACCACCGATGGGGCAGGGTGGAGATACGCAGTATTTT,CASSPPMGQGGDTQYF
TRBV2,TRBJ2-5,NA,NA,TGTGCCAGCAGTGGTCTTGGGGTGCCCCAAGAGACCCAGTACTTC,CASSGLGVPQETQYF
TRBV4-3,TRBJ1-5,NA,TRBD1,TGCGCCAGCAGCCTCGACAGGGAGGACCAGCCCCAGCATTTT,CASSLDREDQPQHF
TRBV5-5,TRBJ1-1,NA,TRBD1,TGTGCCAGCAGCCGACAGGGGGGGAACACTGAAGCTTTCTTT,CASSRQGGNTEAFF
TRBV4-3,TRBJ2-1,NA,TRBD2,TGCGCCAGCAGCCAAGATTTCCGGCTAGCGGGGGCTGAGCAGTTCTTC,CASSQDFRLAGAEQFF
TRBV12-3/TRBV12-4,TRBJ1-1,NA,NA,TGTGCCAGCAGTTTTGCAAACACTGAAGCTTTCTTT,CASSFANTEAFF
TRBV4-1,TRBJ2-1,NA,TRBD2,TGCGCCAGCGAATCGGGGGGGCCGGCTGATGAGCAGTTCTTC,CASESGGPADEQFF
TRBV9,TRBJ2-1,NA,NA,TGTGCCAGCAGCGTAGTAAGTGGGGCCGGTGACAATGAGCAGTTCTTC,CASSVVSGAGDNEQFF
TRBV9,TRBJ1-3,once,NA,TGTGCCAGCAGCCACTCTAAGGGAAACACCATATATTTT,CASSHSKGNTIYF
TRBV11-1,TRBJ2-5,NA,NA,TGTGCCAGCAGCTTAAACAGAGGACACTCGGAGACCCAGTACTTC,CASSLNRGHSETQYF
TRBV19,TRBJ2-2,NA,TRBD2,TGTGCCAGTATGGGCGGGGGAACCGGGGAGCTGTTTTTT,CASMGGGTGELFF
TRBV6-6,TRBJ1-4,NA,NA,TGTGCCAGCAGTTTCTACCCAGGTGAAAAACTGTTTTTT,CASSFYPGEKLFF